This T cell receptor beta chain was identified in a study of CD8 T cells in ankylosing spondylitis. Study observations and caveats: The clones that were linked to disease were reported to be significantly enriched in matched synovial fluid samples from ankylosing spondylitis patients. Disease-linked clones bore a CD8+ phenotype and were relatively rare in peripheral blood. Ankylosing spondylitis blood seemed to carry a telltale TCR beta motif made of roughly 8 highly homologous variants. A number of the motif variants had already been described in reactive arthritis synovial fluid and blood.

Trimming cost V 4 bases and J 4 bases, with 12 bases left between them. The CDR3 contains 13 residues. The V gene's germline CDR1 is SGHRS and CDR2 YFSETQ. This clonotype has at least ten counts. Its antigen is unidentified. Quantitative molecular-barcoded 5'-RACE generated the TCR beta libraries. A single record per CDR3 protein comes from TCRdb applying MiXCR to the 5' RACE reads. The table has approximately 520,000 distinct CDR3 sequences, about 5.4% seen once; the top ten hold around 3.5%. This sequence originates from a male donor with ankylosing spondylitis. V gene TRBV5-1 combines with J gene TRBJ2-7, with D perhaps matching TRBD1 or TRBD2 (5 bases each). The specimen was blood, either unsorted or a sorted T cell fraction (not recorded which). CDR3 nucleotide sequence: TGCGCCAGCAGCCACGGGGCAGAATACGAGCAGTACTTC. Residues: CASSHGAEYEQYF.